A selection of T cell receptor beta chains follows, all from one sample in a study of early T cells in non-severe SARS-CoV-2 infection. MiXCR, run by TCRdb on the 5' RACE reads, gives a single entry per CDR3 protein. The top ten clones hold roughly a tenth of a sample with fewer than 65,000 distinct CDR3 sequences, 7.7% of them seen once. Source: whole blood, taken at baseline. The receptor source for this set is an adult who was a healthcare worker with PCR-confirmed SARS-CoV-2 infection or an uninfected control (not recorded which). The CDR3 runs from the conserved cysteine through the conserved F or W.

j_call v_call cdr3_aa
TRBJ1-1 TRBV5-4 CASSPFSTEGSGTFF
TRBJ1-1 TRBV7-2 CASRVQQNTEAFF
TRBJ2-3 TRBV20-1 CSARLFTDTQYF
TRBJ2-7 TRBV29-1 CSVDTDSSYEQYF
TRBJ2-1 TRBV9 CASSVTAGGRAYNEQFF
TRBJ2-5 TRBV7-2 CASSSLPLAAISEETQYF
TRBJ2-5 TRBV28 CASSQSRGLETQYF
TRBJ2-3 TRBV20-1 CSARPRQGLDTQYF
TRBJ2-7 TRBV6-5 CASSPTSGNLYEQYF
TRBJ2-3 TRBV27 CASSVRATDLAGVGTDTQYF
TRBJ1-5 TRBV18 CASSASGTGNQPQHF
TRBJ1-1 TRBV18 CASSPTGGTEAFF
TRBJ2-1 TRBV7-8 CASSLGGAGGYNEQFF
TRBJ2-7 TRBV2 CASSEHGTASYEQYF
TRBJ2-7 TRBV5-4 CASSRGASPHDYEQYF
TRBJ2-2 TRBV7-3 CANSSLGQLAPNTGELFF
TRBJ2-3 TRBV20-1 CSARVSPGLAGAGTDTQYF
TRBJ2-5 TRBV7-9 CASSLDVRGRSEETQYF
TRBJ2-1 TRBV5-1 CASSLVASNNEQFF
TRBJ1-5 TRBV7-2 CASSAELNQPQHF
TRBJ1-5 TRBV7-2 CASSLVKNQPQHF
TRBJ1-5 TRBV18 CASSPDTNQPQHF
TRBJ2-2 TRBV5-4 CASSYGQGNTGELFF
TRBJ2-7 TRBV29-1 CSVELPYEQYF
TRBJ2-7 TRBV20-1 CSARFREARYEQYF
TRBJ2-1 TRBV28 CASSLSLESAIYNEQFF
TRBJ2-3 TRBV7-2 CASSMGTSGKDTQYF
TRBJ2-2 TRBV7-9 CASSFDAGQGVTGELFF
TRBJ2-3 TRBV2 CASSRSTDTQYF
TRBJ2-2 TRBV28 CASSLYLETGELFF